The 22 T cell receptor beta chains reported below all come from one sample, sequenced in a study of metastatic and nonmetastatic thyroid tumors. Each patient came to thyroid surgery without any prior treatment (of any kind). From the PCR reads, TCRdb re-called clones with MiXCR. The sample includes some 36,000 clones, approximately 18% of them seen just once. Sequenced input: blood. These TCRs come from a male donor with papillary thyroid cancer or a benign thyroid nodule (not recorded which). Some clones in this sample may be carry-over from other donors' samples.

This clone was found many times. The chain employs TRBV29-1 and TRBJ2-6; 8 nucleotides align to TRBD2. CDR3 length: 16 residues. The V gene end was trimmed by 0 bases and the J gene end by 2 bases; junction bases not matched to a gene: 3. Germline lookup yields CDR1 SQVTM and CDR2 ANQGSEA. CDR3 region: CSVEEGGGTGANVLTF. Written as DNA, the CDR3 is TGCAGCGTTGAAGAGGGCGGGGGGACTGGGGCCAACGTCCTGACTTTC.

The V call is TRBV6-1, the J call TRBJ1-2; D gene unclear. The CDR3 contains 16 residues. V was shortened by 1 base and J by 0 bases, with 12 bases between the two germline ends. Germline CDR1 MNHNS, CDR2 SASEGT. The CDR3 DNA reads as TGTGCCAGCAGTGAAGAGGTGGCAGTTCCTAACTATGGCTACACCTTC. Residues: CASSEEVAVPNYGYTF.

Worth noting for this clone: This could be a read error, since a much larger clone is one nucleotide away. The chain links TRBV11-2 to TRBJ1-1, with D tentatively TRBD1 (5 bases). CDR1 SGHAT and CDR2 FQNNGV come from the germline V gene. There are 16 residues in the CDR3. CDR3 sequence: CAGSLNSGRGVTEAFF. The CDR3 bases are TGTGCCGGCAGCTTAAATTCAGGGCGCGGTGTCACTGAAGCTTTCTTT.

As to this clone: One junction end does not reproduce the germline sequence, and a read error may be involved. DNA of the CDR3: TGCGCCAGCACCGGCCTAGCGGTAGTCTACAATGATCAGTTCTTC. Encoded protein: CASTGLAVVYNDQFF. The rearrangement uses TRBV5-1 and TRBJ2-1; 7 nucleotides match TRBD2. Germline CDR1 and CDR2: SGHRS and YFSETQ. The CDR3 sequence is 15 residues long.

In its sample, this clone ranks as medium-sized. This rearrangement joins TRBV5-1 to TRBJ2-7, with D possibly matching TRBD2 (5 bases). Trimming removed 0 bases at V and 2 bases at J, with 12 bases between. The CDR3 is made up of 15 amino acids. The germline V gene has CDR1 SGHRS and CDR2 YFSETQ. The CDR3 spells CASSLAPSKPYEQYF. Written as DNA, the CDR3 is TGCGCCAGCAGCTTGGCCCCTAGCAAACCCTACGAGCAGTACTTC. The full variable domain, rest sourced from reference TRBV5-1 and TRBJ2-7, is KAGVTQTPRYLIKTRGQQVTLSCSPISGHRSVSWYQQTPGQGLQFLFEYFSETQRNKGNFPGRFSGRQFSNSRSEMNVSTLELGDSALYLCASSLAPSKPYEQYFGPGTRLTVT.

This clone has at least ten counts. This chain joins TRBV4-1 and TRBJ2-7; D might be TRBD1 (6 bases). Germline V CDR1 and CDR2: MGHRA, YSYEKL. The CDR3 spans 13 residues. Trimming cost V 2 bases and J 6 bases, with 11 bases left between them. CDR3 sequence reads: CASSQTGLPEQYF. In DNA, the CDR3 is TGCGCCAGCAGCCAAACAGGGCTGCCCGAGCAGTACTTC.

This clone was counted many times. Just one base apart from a much larger clone, this may be a read error. The sample contains more than one DNA sequence encoding this CDR3. The CDR3: CASSRSSGGVSGELFF. The DNA for the CDR3 is TGTGCCAGCAGCCGAAGTTCAGGGGGAGTAAGCGGGGAACTGTTTTTT. This rearrangement joins TRBV7-6 to TRBJ2-2; either TRBD1 or TRBD2 may fit D (7 bases each). This CDR3 has 16 amino acids. In germline, CDR1 is SGHVS, CDR2 FNYEAQ.

The chain couples TRBV11-2 to TRBJ2-1; the match to TRBD2 covers 7 bases. This CDR3 contains 13 residues. Looked up from germline, CDR1 is SGHAT and CDR2 is FQNNGV. Trimming took 6 bases from V and 5 from J; bases not matched to a gene: 4. CDR3 residues: CASRPAGNNEQFF. The CDR3 DNA sequence: TGTGCCAGCAGGCCAGCGGGGAACAATGAGCAGTTCTTC. Together with reference TRBV11-2 and TRBJ2-1, the CDR3 gives the full variable domain: EAGVAQSPRYKIIEKRQSVAFWCNPISGHATLYWYQQILGQGPKLLIQFQNNGVVDDSQLPKDRFSAERLKGVDSTLKIQPAKLEDSAVYLCASRPAGNNEQFFGPGTRLTVL.

This clone came up a few times. The rearrangement joins TRBV27 to TRBJ2-1; D could derive from TRBD1 or TRBD2 (6 bases each). This CDR3 contains 15 residues. Germline V lookup: CDR1 MNHEY, CDR2 SMNVEV (reference sequence). V was trimmed by 6 bases and J by 0 bases, leaving 12 bases between them. The CDR3 DNA reads as TGTGCCAGCAGGTGGGGGGCCATCTCCTACAATGAGCAGTTCTTC. Protein: CASRWGAISYNEQFF.

This clone was observed at least ten times. This may come from a read error, since a much larger clone is one base off. The chain has TRBV2 and TRBJ2-1, with 7 bases fitting TRBD2. This CDR3 is 15 amino acids long. The J segment lost 4 bases and the V segment lost 5 bases, leaving 8 bases of the junction unmatched. Germline CDR1 reads SNHLY; CDR2 reads FYNNEI. Here the CDR3 reads CASSRRAGTYNEQFF. The CDR3 nucleotides read TGTGCCAGCAGTCGACGAGCGGGAACATACAATGAGCAGTTCTTC.

Ten or more counts support this clone. Other DNA sequences in this sample translate to the same CDR3. The chain couples TRBV29-1 to TRBJ1-4; TRBD1 matches 11 bases. Germline V gene data show CDR1 as SQVTM and CDR2 as ANQGSEA. Losses at the gene ends were 4 bases for V and 6 bases for J; bases not matched to a gene: 1. The CDR3 runs to 13 residues. The CDR3 protein is CSVGTGGDEKLFF. DNA of the CDR3: TGCAGCGTTGGGACAGGGGGCGATGAAAAACTGTTTTTT.

A word on this clone: The junction does not match germline at one end; this may be a read error. This rearrangement joins TRBV20-1 to TRBJ2-1, with TRBD1 identical over 7 bases. The germline V gene encodes CDR1 DFQATT and CDR2 SNEGSKA (reference sequence). The CDR3 sequence is 14 residues long. The CDR3 reads CGARDGTVSYEQFF. Written as DNA, the CDR3 is TGCGGTGCTAGAGATGGGACAGTGTCGTATGAGCAGTTCTTC.

This clone came up many times. Since no conserved phenylalanine or tryptophan closes the CDR3, a read error is the likely cause. The sample carries other DNA sequences with the same CDR3. The gene calls are TRBV7-2 and TRBJ2-3; 8 nucleotides align to TRBD2. Germline loops: CDR1 SGHTA, CDR2 FQGNSA. J lost 2 bases, V lost 0 bases, and 7 bases had no gene match. This CDR3 contains 17 residues. The CDR3 DNA sequence: TGTGCCAGCAGCTTAGCGGGGGGTAGCGGGACCACAGATACGCAGTATCTT. It codes for CASSLAGGSGTTDTQYL.

V is TRBV7-8 and J is TRBJ2-7, with TRBD1 matching over 8 bases. Germline V lookup: CDR1 SGHVS, CDR2 FQNEAQ. This CDR3 has 15 amino acids. J was trimmed by 2 bases and V by 5 bases; bases with no gene match: 8. The CDR3 DNA reads TGTGCCAGCAGCGTGGGGACAGGAGGGACCTACGAGCAGTACTTC. This sequence encodes CASSVGTGGTYEQYF.

This clone showed up many times. V gene TRBV6-1 combines with J gene TRBJ1-2; the D is unclear. Trimming cost V 5 bases and J 8 bases, with 12 bases left between them. The CDR3 loop spans 12 amino acids. The V gene's germline CDR1 is MNHNS and CDR2 SASEGT. CDR3 protein: CASSNNGVGYTF. The CDR3 DNA reads TGTGCCAGCAGTAACAACGGTGTGGGCTACACCTTC.

This clone came up many times. This may be a read error, as it is one base from a much larger clone. The rearrangement links TRBV28 to TRBJ2-7, with 8 bases identical to TRBD2. The CDR3 sequence is 15 residues long. With 5 bases clipped from V and 1 base from J, the junction kept 7 bases outside the gene matches. Germline lookup yields CDR1 MDHEN and CDR2 SYDVKM. CDR3 coding DNA: TGTGCCAGCAGTACCCCCGGGGGGGGGTCCTACGAGCAGTACTTC. This gives the protein CASSTPGGGSYEQYF. Combining the CDR3 with reference TRBV28 and TRBJ2-7 gives the whole variable domain DVKVTQSSRYLVKRTGEKVFLECVQDMDHENMFWYRQDPGLGLRLIYFSYDVKMKEKGDIPEGYSVSREKKERFSLILESASTNQTSMYLCASSTPGGGSYEQYFGPGTRLTVT.

This clone is medium-sized in the sample. J is TRBJ2-7 and V is TRBV12-3 or TRBV12-4; 7 nucleotides match TRBD1. This CDR3 contains 13 residues. V gave up 3 bases and J gave up 6 bases; unmatched junction bases: 5. The CDR3 DNA reads as TGTGCCAGCAGTTTTACGGGACAGCCCGAGCAGTACTTC. Its translation is CASSFTGQPEQYF.

This clone was recorded many times. V and J are TRBV6-1 and TRBJ1-1; possible D gene TRBD1, 5 bases. Trimming cost V 4 bases and J 1 base, with 10 bases left between them. This CDR3 spans 14 amino acids. Per germline, CDR1 MNHNS and CDR2 SASEGT. Written as DNA, the CDR3 is TGTGCCAGCAGTGTTACAGGCCCGAACACTGAAGCTTTCTTT. This encodes CASSVTGPNTEAFF.

On this clone itself: A junction end diverges from the germline sequence, so it may reflect a read error. The chain recombines TRBV6-2 or TRBV6-3 with TRBJ2-3; the match to TRBD2 covers 8 bases. Germline CDR1 MNHEY, CDR2 SVGEGT. There are 15 residues in the CDR3. The CDR3 protein is CASLKAGAWRDTHYF. For the CDR3, the DNA is TGTGCCAGCCTGAAAGCGGGGGCCTGGCGGGATACGCACTATTTT.

This clone was observed at least ten times. CDR3 nucleotides: TGTGCCAGCAGTGATTCGGGACAGGGGGCTTCTGGGGCCAACGTCCTGACTTTC. It translates to CASSDSGQGASGANVLTF. This sequence joins TRBV25-1 and TRBJ2-6; 12 bases agree with TRBD1. Per the germline V gene, CDR1 is MGHDK and CDR2 is SYGVNS. V was clipped by 3 bases and J by 1 base; unmatched bases: 4. The CDR3 is 18 amino acids.

This clone occurred many times. The chain joins TRBV5-4 to TRBJ2-3; 9 bases agree with TRBD2. This CDR3 has 15 residues. V was pared by 2 bases and J by 1 base, with 2 bases of the junction left unmatched. From germline, CDR1 is SGHNT and CDR2 YYREEE (reference sequence). The CDR3: CASSFRTSGTDTQYF. CDR3 DNA sequence: TGTGCCAGCAGCTTTCGGACTAGCGGCACAGATACGCAGTATTTT.

This clone was seen at least ten times. V gene TRBV5-5 combines with J gene TRBJ1-1; D gene unclear. The CDR3 is 14 amino acids. V was shortened by 0 bases and J by 1 base, with 7 bases between the two germline ends. Per germline, CDR1 SGHKS and CDR2 YYEKEE (reference sequence). The CDR3 protein is CASSLDGANTEAFF. The DNA of the CDR3 is TGTGCCAGCAGCTTGGACGGAGCGAACACTGAAGCTTTCTTT.